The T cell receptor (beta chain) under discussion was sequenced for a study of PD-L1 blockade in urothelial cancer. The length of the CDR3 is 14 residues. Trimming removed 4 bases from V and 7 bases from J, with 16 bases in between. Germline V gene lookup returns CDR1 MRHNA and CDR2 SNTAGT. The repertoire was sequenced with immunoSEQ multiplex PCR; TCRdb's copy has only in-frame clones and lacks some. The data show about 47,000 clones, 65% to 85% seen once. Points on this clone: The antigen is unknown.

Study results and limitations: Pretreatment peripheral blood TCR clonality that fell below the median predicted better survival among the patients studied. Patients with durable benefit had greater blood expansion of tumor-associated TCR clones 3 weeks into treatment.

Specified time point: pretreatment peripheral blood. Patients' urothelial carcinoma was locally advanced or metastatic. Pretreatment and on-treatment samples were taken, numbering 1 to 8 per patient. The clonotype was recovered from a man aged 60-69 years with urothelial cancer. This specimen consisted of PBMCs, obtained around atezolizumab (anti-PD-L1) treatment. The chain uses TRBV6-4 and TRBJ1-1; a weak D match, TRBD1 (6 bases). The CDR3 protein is CASSVTGQTNEAFF. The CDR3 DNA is TGTGCCAGCAGTGTTACGGGACAAACCAATGAAGCTTTCTTT.